These 26 T cell receptor beta chains were sequenced from one sample in a study of T cells in Graves' hyperthyroidism and ophthalmopathy. There were TCR beta CDR3 regions amplified from RNA transcripts. In the first-round RT-PCR of the TCR CDR3, the HTBI primer set was used. TCRdb passed the multiplex PCR reads through MiXCR, listing each CDR3 protein once. The sample includes some 300,000 distinct CDR3 sequences, approximately 19% seen only once; the top ten take about two fifths. Sequencing used blood. Every receptor here comes from a man aged 50 to 59 with Graves' ophthalmopathy.

There are many counts of this clonotype. The CDR3, as DNA: TGTGCCAGCAGCCGGGGGGGGGCGGACAATGAGCAGTTCTTC. It encodes CASSRGGADNEQFF. The chain couples TRBV2 to TRBJ2-1; 8 bases are shared with TRBD2. The CDR3 is 14 residues long. Germline V CDR1 and CDR2: SNHLY, FYNNEI. After removal of 6 bases from V and 5 bases from J, the junction contained 6 bases not matched to a gene.

This clonotype has at least ten counts. This chain uses TRBV7-9 with TRBJ2-1; 8 bases fit TRBD2. CDR1 is SEHNR, CDR2 FQNEAQ, per germline (reference sequence). V trimming: 4 bases; J trimming: 6 bases; junction bases outside the gene matches: 11. CDR3 length: 16 residues. Here the CDR3 DNA reads TGTGCCAGCAGCTCAGCGGGAGTAGCAGTCTTCAATGAGCAGTTCTTC. Encoded protein: CASSSAGVAVFNEQFF.

In DNA form, the CDR3 reads TGCAGTGCTAGAGATCGGGACGGGTACACAGATACGCAGTATTTT. Its protein is CSARDRDGYTDTQYF. The chain employs TRBV20-1 and TRBJ2-3; D may be TRBD1 or TRBD2 (5 bases each). The length of the CDR3 is 15 residues. CDR1 is DFQATT, CDR2 SNEGSKA, per germline (reference sequence). V was cut by 0 bases and J by 2 bases, with 12 bases left in between.

This clonotype was seen a handful of times. This rearrangement joins TRBV12-3 or TRBV12-4 to TRBJ2-1; the D gene is possibly TRBD2 (7 bases). The CDR3 sequence is 15 residues long. The V end lost 7 bases, the J end lost 10 bases, and 23 bases lay between the germline ends. The CDR3 loop is CASTMGGTRGTEQFF. DNA of the CDR3: TGTGCCAGCACCATGGGGGGGACAAGGGGGACGGAGCAGTTCTTC.

This chain uses TRBV9 with TRBJ2-1, with 11 bases fitting TRBD2. This CDR3 is built from 17 residues. The V gene end was trimmed by 2 bases and the J gene end by 0 bases; junction bases not matched to a gene: 4. Germline values: CDR1 SGDLS, CDR2 YYNGEE. For the CDR3, the DNA is TGTGCCAGCAGCGTGGGACTAGCGGTTAGCTCCTACAATGAGCAGTTCTTC. Its translation is CASSVGLAVSSYNEQFF.

This clonotype was recorded at least ten times. This chain links TRBV30 with TRBJ1-1; D unclear. V was pared by 4 bases and J by 7 bases, with 13 bases between. The CDR3 has 12 amino acids. Germline CDR1 is GTSNPN and CDR2 is SVGIG (reference sequence). The CDR3 spells CAWKAAQLEAFF. In DNA form, the CDR3 reads TGTGCCTGGAAGGCGGCCCAGCTTGAAGCTTTCTTT.

This clonotype showed up just a few times. The chain combines TRBV6-1 with TRBJ1-2; TRBD1 might be the D (5 bases). Germline V gene lookup returns CDR1 MNHNS and CDR2 SASEGT. Trimming shortened V by 7 bases and J by 1 base, and 7 bases separated the two germline ends. This CDR3 region has 12 residues. The CDR3 protein is CASKGDNYGYTF. The DNA for the CDR3 is TGTGCCAGCAAAGGGGATAACTATGGCTACACCTTC.

The rearrangement uses TRBV12-3 or TRBV12-4 and TRBJ2-3; TRBD2 matches 7 bases. V trimming: 2 bases; J trimming: 3 bases; junction bases outside the gene matches: 8. This CDR3 is built from 16 residues. This CDR3 is CASSLMAGATTDTQYF. CDR3 in DNA: TGTGCCAGCAGTTTAATGGCGGGAGCTACGACAGATACGCAGTATTTT.

The chain couples TRBV2 to TRBJ1-5, with D unresolved. The V gene lost 4 bases and the J gene lost 0 bases, with 7 bases spanning the gap. The germline V gene has CDR1 SNHLY and CDR2 FYNNEI. The CDR3 is made up of 14 amino acids. CDR3 protein: CASSVGYSNQPQHF. The CDR3 DNA reads TGTGCCAGCAGTGTTGGATATAGCAATCAGCCCCAGCATTTT.

This clonotype was seen more than once but under ten times. This sequence joins TRBV2 and TRBJ2-7, with 8 nucleotides matching TRBD1. J lost 1 base, V lost 5 bases, and 7 bases had no gene match. CDR3 length: 15 residues. Per the germline V gene, CDR1 is SNHLY and CDR2 is FYNNEI. The CDR3: CASSPPDRVSYEQYF. CDR3 DNA: TGTGCCAGCAGTCCTCCGGACAGGGTTTCCTACGAGCAGTACTTC.

This clonotype was seen ten or more times. This sequence joins TRBV27 and TRBJ2-7; D remains unclear. V lost 5 bases to trimming and J lost 2 bases, with 4 bases between them. Germline CDR1 and CDR2: MNHEY and SMNVEV (reference sequence). The CDR3 has 11 residues. The CDR3 sequence: CASSGPYEQYF. The CDR3 bases are TGTGCCAGCAGTGGTCCCTACGAGCAGTACTTC.

V and J are TRBV6-5 and TRBJ2-7; D not resolved. The CDR3 spans 12 residues. V was clipped by 0 bases and J by 5 bases, with 5 bases between them. CDR1 and CDR2 (germline): MNHEY, SVGAGI. The CDR3 sequence: CASSYSRDEQYF. The CDR3, as DNA: TGTGCCAGCAGTTACTCGCGAGACGAGCAGTACTTC.

The V call is TRBV19, the J call TRBJ2-5, with 7 positions matching TRBD2. Trimming took 5 bases from V and 7 from J; bases not matched to a gene: 1. The CDR3 is made up of 11 amino acids. CDR1 and CDR2 from the germline V gene are LNHDA and SQIVND (reference sequence). CDR3 bases: TGTGCCAGTAGTGAGCGGGGGACCCAGTACTTC. Amino acid sequence: CASSERGTQYF.

J is TRBJ1-2 and V is TRBV11-2, with 10 nucleotides matching TRBD1. Germline lookup yields CDR1 SGHAT and CDR2 FQNNGV. This CDR3 has 14 amino acids. The J segment lost 6 bases and the V segment lost 5 bases, leaving 6 bases of the junction unmatched. The CDR3 here is CASSPGTGVHGYTF. CDR3 coding DNA: TGTGCCAGCAGCCCTGGGACAGGGGTTCATGGCTACACCTTC.

This clonotype was observed a few times. J is TRBJ2-1 and V is TRBV10-3; D is undetermined. V lost 3 bases and J 7 bases, leaving 13 bases between the germline ends. The CDR3 sequence is 14 residues long. CDR1 and CDR2 (germline): ENHRY, SYGVKD. As DNA, the CDR3 is TGTGCCATCAGTGATCTCAACCCTCGGAATGAGCAGTTCTTC. This gives the protein CAISDLNPRNEQFF.

At least ten counts were recorded for this clonotype. The V and J genes are TRBV28 and TRBJ2-5; D remains ambiguous. CDR1 is MDHEN, CDR2 SYDVKM, per germline. This CDR3 contains 14 residues. Trimming removed 5 bases at V and 5 bases at J, with 15 bases between. The CDR3 spells CASSARDGTETQYF. The DNA for the CDR3 is TGTGCCAGCAGTGCGCGAGACGGTACGGAGACCCAGTACTTC.

The V gene is TRBV20-1, the J gene TRBJ2-4; 10 nucleotides line up with TRBD2. Losses at the gene ends were 6 bases for V and 3 bases for J; bases not matched to a gene: 14. From germline, CDR1 is DFQATT and CDR2 SNEGSKA (reference sequence). CDR3 length equals 17 residues. CDR3 in DNA: TGCAGTGCGGACCCCGGAGCGGGAGGGTGGGTCAAAAACATTCAGTACTTC. Translated, it gives CSADPGAGGWVKNIQYF.

This clonotype has ten or more counts. The chain carries TRBV28 and TRBJ2-7, with 12 bases aligning to TRBD1. Germline V gene data show CDR1 as MDHEN and CDR2 as SYDVKM. Trimming removed 2 bases from V and 5 bases from J; junction bases left unmatched: 4. This CDR3 spans 15 amino acids. The CDR3, as DNA: TGTGCCAGCAGTTTACCGGGACAGGGGGCCCACGAGCAGTACTTC. Translation gives CASSLPGQGAHEQYF.

This clonotype was detected ten times or more. The rearrangement links TRBV20-1 to TRBJ2-1; 7 bases match TRBD2. The V segment lost 3 bases and the J segment 2 bases; nucleotides outside the gene matches: 10. CDR1 and CDR2 from the germline V gene are DFQATT and SNEGSKA (reference sequence). The CDR3 extends over 16 amino acids. CDR3 residues: CSARRLLADAYNEQFF. CDR3 DNA: TGCAGTGCTAGGAGACTGCTAGCGGATGCCTACAATGAGCAGTTCTTC.

The chain recombines TRBV7-9 with TRBJ2-1; TRBD1 matches 10 bases. CDR3 length equals 14 residues. Trimming cost V 5 bases and J 8 bases; bases outside gene matches: 6. Per germline, CDR1 SEHNR and CDR2 FQNEAQ (reference sequence). For the CDR3, the DNA is TGTGCCAGCAGCCTGACAGGGGGCAACGATGAGCAGTTCTTC. Translation gives CASSLTGGNDEQFF.

This sequence joins TRBV3-1 and TRBJ2-7; D perhaps matches TRBD2 (6 bases). CDR1 is LGHDT and CDR2 is YNNKEL in the germline V gene (reference sequence). The V end lost 8 bases, the J end lost 12 bases, and 26 bases lay between the germline ends. The CDR3 contains 14 residues. The CDR3 nucleotides read TGTGCCAGCGCATTGCGGGACGTCCCTGTTGCGCGGTACTTC. This encodes CASALRDVPVARYF.

The table lists this clonotype with many counts. This chain joins TRBV7-2 and TRBJ2-3; TRBD2 matches at 12 bases. Trimming at V came to 4 bases and at J to 6 bases, leaving 5 bases not matched to a gene. The CDR3 consists of 15 residues. Germline V gene sequence: CDR1 SGHTA, CDR2 FQGNSA. The CDR3 nucleotides read TGTGCCAGCAGCTCCTCTAGCGGGGGGGCGGATACGCAGTATTTT. Translation: CASSSSSGGADTQYF.

This chain links TRBV19 with TRBJ2-7; TRBD2 agrees at 7 bases. This CDR3 contains 13 residues. Germline CDR1 reads LNHDA; CDR2 reads SQIVND (reference sequence). Trimming removed 3 bases from V and 6 bases from J; junction bases left unmatched: 5. The CDR3 here is CASSIFGEGEQYF. The CDR3 nucleotides read TGTGCCAGTAGTATTTTTGGGGAGGGCGAGCAGTACTTC.

This clonotype has a count of ten or more. The chain uses TRBV12-3 or TRBV12-4 and TRBJ2-7, with TRBD1 matching over 9 bases. Germline trimming cut 5 bases from V and 5 bases from J; bases unmatched to any gene: 13. The CDR3 has 16 amino acids. The CDR3 loop is CASSMRDRVEVDEQYF. The DNA for the CDR3 is TGTGCCAGCAGTATGCGGGACAGGGTGGAGGTCGACGAGCAGTACTTC.

The sample holds many counts of this clonotype. V is TRBV7-9 and J is TRBJ2-1; 7 bases align to TRBD2. The CDR3 is made up of 16 amino acids. Trimming cost V 5 bases and J 7 bases; bases outside gene matches: 14. Germline loops: CDR1 SEHNR, CDR2 FQNEAQ (reference sequence). CDR3 amino acids: CASSPRSAGDGNEQFF. The CDR3 DNA reads TGTGCCAGCAGCCCACGGTCCGCGGGAGATGGGAATGAGCAGTTCTTC.

This clonotype was recorded a few times. The chain is built from TRBV27 and TRBJ1-3; 7 bases fit TRBD1. V lost 5 bases, J lost 4 bases, and 5 bases stayed unmatched. Germline CDR1 MNHEY, CDR2 SMNVEV (reference sequence). This CDR3 contains 14 residues. CDR3 protein: CASSATGIGNTIYF. CDR3 nucleotides: TGTGCCAGCAGTGCGACAGGGATCGGAAACACCATATATTTT.